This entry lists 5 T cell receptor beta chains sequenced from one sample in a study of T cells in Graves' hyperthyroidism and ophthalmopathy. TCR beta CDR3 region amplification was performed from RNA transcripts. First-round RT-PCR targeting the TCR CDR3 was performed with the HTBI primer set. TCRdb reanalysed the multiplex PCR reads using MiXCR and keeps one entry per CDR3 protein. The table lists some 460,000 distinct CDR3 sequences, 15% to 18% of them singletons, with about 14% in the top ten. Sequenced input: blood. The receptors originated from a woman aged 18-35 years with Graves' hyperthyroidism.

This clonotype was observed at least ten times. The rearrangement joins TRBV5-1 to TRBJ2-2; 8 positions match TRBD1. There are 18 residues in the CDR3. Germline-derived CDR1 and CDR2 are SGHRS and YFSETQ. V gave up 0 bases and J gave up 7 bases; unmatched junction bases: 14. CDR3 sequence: CASSLAGGDRGLGGELFF. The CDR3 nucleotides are TGCGCCAGCAGCTTGGCCGGTGGTGACAGGGGACTCGGCGGGGAGCTGTTTTTT.

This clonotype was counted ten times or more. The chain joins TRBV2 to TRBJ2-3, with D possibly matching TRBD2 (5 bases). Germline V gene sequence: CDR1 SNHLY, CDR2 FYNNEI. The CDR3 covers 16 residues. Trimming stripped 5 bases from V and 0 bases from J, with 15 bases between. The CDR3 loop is CASSPRAPLSTDTQYF. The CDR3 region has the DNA TGTGCCAGCAGTCCGAGGGCCCCTCTTAGCACAGATACGCAGTATTTT.

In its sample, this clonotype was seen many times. This CDR3 reads CASSEWIQAYSGNTIYF. The CDR3, as DNA: TGTGCCAGCAGTGAATGGATACAGGCCTACTCTGGAAACACCATATATTTT. The gene calls are TRBV6-1 and TRBJ1-3; TRBD1 is a possible D gene (5 bases). Germline-derived CDR1 and CDR2 are MNHNS and SASEGT. The CDR3 runs 17 residues. Trimming took 2 bases from V and 0 from J, leaving 14 bases between them.

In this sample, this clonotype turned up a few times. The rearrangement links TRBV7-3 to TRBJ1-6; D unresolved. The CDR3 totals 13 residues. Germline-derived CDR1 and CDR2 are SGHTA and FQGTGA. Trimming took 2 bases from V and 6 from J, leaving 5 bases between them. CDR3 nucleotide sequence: TGTGCCAGCAGCTTATCAGTTAATTCACCCCTCCACTTT. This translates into CASSLSVNSPLHF.

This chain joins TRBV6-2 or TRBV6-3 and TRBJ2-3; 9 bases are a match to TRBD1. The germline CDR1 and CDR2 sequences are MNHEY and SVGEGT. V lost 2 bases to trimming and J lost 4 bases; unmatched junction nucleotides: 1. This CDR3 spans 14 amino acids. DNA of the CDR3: TGTGCCAGCAGTTACGGACAGGGGCCAGATACGCAGTATTTT. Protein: CASSYGQGPDTQYF.